This entry concerns a single T cell receptor beta chain. The patients chosen for sequencing had shown expansion of CD8+CD57+ cells (detected by flow cytometry). The CDR3 has 14 amino acids. Germline V CDR1 and CDR2: LNHDA, SQIVND (reference sequence). V lost 8 bases and J lost 1, with 15 bases in between. The data stem from a study of CD8+CD57+ T cells in acquired aplastic anemia. CDR3 and TCR beta VDJ profiling relied on genomic DNA as the template. TCRdb passed the reads through MiXCR, listing each CDR3 protein once. The sample lists roughly 200,000 distinct CDR3 sequences; 55% to 65% were seen once.

The sequencing input was sorted CD4+, CD8+, or CD8+CD57+ T cells (not recorded which) from PBMCs. The gene calls are TRBV19 and TRBJ2-7, with D perhaps assigned TRBD1 or TRBD2 (5 bases each). This receptor was identified in a human donor with aplastic anemia. As DNA, the CDR3 is TGTGCCAGTTTCCCCCGGGACCGGTCCTACGAGCAGTACTTC. This sequence encodes CASFPRDRSYEQYF.